In its sample, the clone carrying this T cell receptor (beta chain) was seen many times. Its antigen is currently unknown. iRepertoire HTBI primers and Arm-PCR of CDR3 regions built TCR beta libraries. TCRdb passed the multiplex PCR reads through MiXCR, listing each CDR3 protein once. The top ten hold more than 9% of the sample, which has around 450,000 distinct CDR3 sequences, around 16% seen once. This entry comes from a study of regulatory T cells in long-lasting Graves disease. After removal of 7 bases from V and 4 bases from J, the junction contained 10 bases not matched to a gene. Germline lookup yields CDR1 SNHLY and CDR2 FYNNEI. The CDR3 sequence is 15 residues long. Overall study findings and caveats: TCR diversity was lower in persistent Graves' patients (versus newly diagnosed ones).

Time point defined: newly diagnosed GD, antithyroid drugs for less than 3 months. Extracted RNA from PBMCs served as the source of the TCR library. Separately, the same data were catalogued under a study of T cells in Graves' hyperthyroidism and ophthalmopathy. From that paper: Calling Graves' hyperthyroidism stable meant ophthalmopathy did not progress within 18 months. A first-round RT-PCR of the TCR CDR3 used the HTBI primer set. Most clonotypes that expanded in the thyroid above 0.001 also showed up in blood.

The chain carries TRBV2 and TRBJ1-5; 7 nucleotides align to TRBD1. The sequenced sample was peripheral blood mononuclear cells (PBMCs), obtained at new diagnosis, from a patient treated with antithyroid drugs. The sequence was obtained from a man aged 35-49 years with Graves disease. CDR3 amino acids: CASIRYRGFNQPQHF. As DNA, the CDR3 is TGTGCCAGCATACGGTACAGGGGCTTTAATCAGCCCCAGCATTTT.